A single sample is the source of the 3 T cell receptor beta chains below, sequenced in a study of vaccination and CD4 T cells after COVID-19. Treatment: roughly nine-day PBMC culture with coronavirus spike peptide pools or control peptides (ViraFEST assay). Sequenced with the Oncomine TCR Beta short-read assay was DNA taken from cultured CD4+ T cells. TCRdb fed the PCR reads into MiXCR, producing one record per CDR3 protein. The sample shows 12,000 or so distinct CDR3 sequences, 40% to 60% of them seen only once. Their antigens remain unidentified. Sequencing input: CD4+ T cells from blood, cultured in vitro. Every receptor here comes from a human donor who had recovered from COVID-19.

The V call is TRBV19, the J call TRBJ1-1; weak D call: TRBD1 (6 bases). V was cut by 7 bases and J by 1 base, with 16 bases left in between. In germline, CDR1 is LNHDA, CDR2 SQIVND (reference sequence). The CDR3 runs to 15 residues. The CDR3 sequence: CASTSGRGGNTEAFF. Written as DNA, the CDR3 is TGTGCCAGTACTTCAGGGCGAGGGGGGAACACTGAAGCTTTCTTT.

This sequence joins TRBV12-3 or TRBV12-4 and TRBJ1-1, with D tentatively TRBD1 (6 bases). V lost 2 bases, J lost 2 bases, and 12 bases lay in between. The CDR3 contains 15 residues. The CDR3 DNA follows: TGTGCCAGCAGTTTACTCGGCAGGGGAAACACTGAAGCTTTCTTT. Translated: CASSLLGRGNTEAFF.

The chain has TRBV7-3 and TRBJ1-2, with a tentative D call TRBD1 (5 bases). Germline loops: CDR1 SGHTA, CDR2 FQGTGA. The length of the CDR3 is 14 residues. Trimming pared 2 bases from V and 4 bases from J, leaving 11 bases between. Here the CDR3 reads CASSLGPGVYGYTF. In nucleotides, the CDR3 is TGTGCCAGCAGCTTAGGACCGGGGGTCTATGGCTACACCTTC.